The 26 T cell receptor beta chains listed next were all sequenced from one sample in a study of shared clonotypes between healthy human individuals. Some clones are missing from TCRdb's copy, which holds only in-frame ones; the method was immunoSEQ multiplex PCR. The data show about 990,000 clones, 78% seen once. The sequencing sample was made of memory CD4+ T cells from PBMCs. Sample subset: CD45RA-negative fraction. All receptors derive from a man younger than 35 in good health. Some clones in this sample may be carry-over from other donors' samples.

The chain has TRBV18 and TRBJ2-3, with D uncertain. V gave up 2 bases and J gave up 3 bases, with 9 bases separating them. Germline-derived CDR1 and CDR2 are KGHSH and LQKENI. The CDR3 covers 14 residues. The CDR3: CASSPMGRTDTQYF. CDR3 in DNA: TGTGCCAGCTCACCAATGGGTCGGACAGATACGCAGTATTTT.

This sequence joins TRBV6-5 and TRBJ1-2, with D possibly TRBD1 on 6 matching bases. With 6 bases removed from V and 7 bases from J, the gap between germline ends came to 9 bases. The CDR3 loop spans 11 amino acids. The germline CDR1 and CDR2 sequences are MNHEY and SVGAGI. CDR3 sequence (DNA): TGTGCCAGCAGCGAAGGGGGTGGCTACACCTTC. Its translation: CASSEGGGYTF.

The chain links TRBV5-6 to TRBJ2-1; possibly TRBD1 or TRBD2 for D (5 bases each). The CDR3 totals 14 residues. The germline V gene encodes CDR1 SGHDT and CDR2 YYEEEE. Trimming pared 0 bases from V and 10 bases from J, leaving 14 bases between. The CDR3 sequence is CASSLGGPHWEQFF. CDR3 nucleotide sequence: TGTGCCAGCAGCTTGGGGGGACCCCACTGGGAGCAGTTCTTC. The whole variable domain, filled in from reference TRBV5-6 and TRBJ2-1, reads DAGVTQSPTHLIKTRGQQVTLRCSPKSGHDTVSWYQQALGQGPQFIFQYYEEEERQRGNFPDRFSGHQFPNYSSELNVNALLLGDSALYLCASSLGGPHWEQFFGPGTRLTVL.

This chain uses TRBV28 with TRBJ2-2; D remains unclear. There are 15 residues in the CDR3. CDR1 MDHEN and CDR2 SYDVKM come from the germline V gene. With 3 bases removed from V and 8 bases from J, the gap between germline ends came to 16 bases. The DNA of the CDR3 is TGTGCCAGCAGTTTCAACGGTCCCATCAGGGGGGAGCTGTTTTTT. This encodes CASSFNGPIRGELFF.

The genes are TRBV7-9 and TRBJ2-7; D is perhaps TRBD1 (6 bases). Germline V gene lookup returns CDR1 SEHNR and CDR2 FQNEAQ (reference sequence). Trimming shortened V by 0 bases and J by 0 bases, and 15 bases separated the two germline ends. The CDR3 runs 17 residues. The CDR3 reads CASSLAPDSSSSYEQYF. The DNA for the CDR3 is TGTGCCAGCAGCTTAGCCCCGGACAGCTCCTCCTCCTACGAGCAGTACTTC.

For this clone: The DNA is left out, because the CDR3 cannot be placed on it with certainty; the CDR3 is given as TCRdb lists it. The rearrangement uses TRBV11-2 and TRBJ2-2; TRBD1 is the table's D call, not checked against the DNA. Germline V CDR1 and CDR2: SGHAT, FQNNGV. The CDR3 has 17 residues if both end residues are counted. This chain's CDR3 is CASSLVGGGAYTGELSF.

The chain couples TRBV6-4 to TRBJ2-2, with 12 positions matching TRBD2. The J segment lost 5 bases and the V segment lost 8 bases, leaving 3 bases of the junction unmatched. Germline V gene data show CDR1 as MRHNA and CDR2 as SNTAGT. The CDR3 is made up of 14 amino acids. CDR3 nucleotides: TGTGCCAGCCAGGGGACTAGCGGGACCGGGGAGCTGTTTTTT. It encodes CASQGTSGTGELFF.

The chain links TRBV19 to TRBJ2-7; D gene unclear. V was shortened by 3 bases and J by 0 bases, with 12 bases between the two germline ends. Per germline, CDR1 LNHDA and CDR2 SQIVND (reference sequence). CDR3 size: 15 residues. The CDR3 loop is CASSISTAPSYEQYF. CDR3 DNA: TGTGCCAGTAGTATCTCAACAGCTCCCTCCTACGAGCAGTACTTC.

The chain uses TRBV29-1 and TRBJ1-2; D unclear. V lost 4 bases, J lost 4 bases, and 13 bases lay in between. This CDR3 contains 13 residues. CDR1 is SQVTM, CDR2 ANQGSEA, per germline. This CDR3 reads CSVADSPGYGYTF. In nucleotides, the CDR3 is TGCAGCGTTGCGGATTCCCCGGGCTATGGCTACACCTTC. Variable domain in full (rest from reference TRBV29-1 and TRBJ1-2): SAVISQKPSRDICQRGTSLTIQCQVDSQVTMMFWYRQQPGQSLTLIATANQGSEATYESGFVIDKFPISRPNLTFSTLTVSNMSPEDSSIYLCSVADSPGYGYTFGSGTRLTVV.

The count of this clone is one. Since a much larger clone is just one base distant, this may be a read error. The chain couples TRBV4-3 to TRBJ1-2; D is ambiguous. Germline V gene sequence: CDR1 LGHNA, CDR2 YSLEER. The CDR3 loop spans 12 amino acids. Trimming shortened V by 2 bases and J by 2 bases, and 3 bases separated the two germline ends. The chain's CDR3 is CASSQKNYGYTF. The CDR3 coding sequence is TGCGCCAGCAGCCAAAAAAACTATGGCTACACCTTC.

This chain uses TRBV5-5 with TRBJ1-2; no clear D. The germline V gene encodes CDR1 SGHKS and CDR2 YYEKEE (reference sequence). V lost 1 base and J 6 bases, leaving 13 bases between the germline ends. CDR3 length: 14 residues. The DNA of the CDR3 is TGTGCCAGCAGCTTGAAAGGGAGGCCGAATGGCTACACCTTC. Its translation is CASSLKGRPNGYTF.

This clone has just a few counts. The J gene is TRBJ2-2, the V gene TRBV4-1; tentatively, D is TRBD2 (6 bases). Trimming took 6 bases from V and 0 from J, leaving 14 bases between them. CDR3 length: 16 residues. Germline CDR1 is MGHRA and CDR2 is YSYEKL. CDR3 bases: TGCGCCAGCAGAAGAGGGGCGGGGACGAACACCGGGGAGCTGTTTTTT. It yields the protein CASRRGAGTNTGELFF.

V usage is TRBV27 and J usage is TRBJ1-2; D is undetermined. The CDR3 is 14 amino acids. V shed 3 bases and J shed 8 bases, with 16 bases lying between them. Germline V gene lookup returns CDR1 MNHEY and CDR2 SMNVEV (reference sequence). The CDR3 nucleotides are TGTGCCAGCAGTTTCGGCCTAAAAGCCCCCGGCTACACCTTC. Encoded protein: CASSFGLKAPGYTF.

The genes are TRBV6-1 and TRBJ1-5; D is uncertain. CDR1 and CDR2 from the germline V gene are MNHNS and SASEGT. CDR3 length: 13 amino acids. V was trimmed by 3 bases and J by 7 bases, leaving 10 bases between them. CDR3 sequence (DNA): TGTGCCAGCAGTGACGTCGTGGGGCAGCCCCAGCATTTT. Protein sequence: CASSDVVGQPQHF.

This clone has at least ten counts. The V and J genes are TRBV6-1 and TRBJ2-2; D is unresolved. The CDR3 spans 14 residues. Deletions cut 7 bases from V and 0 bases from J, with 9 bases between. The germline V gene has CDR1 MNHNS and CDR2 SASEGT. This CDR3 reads CASIFTANTGELFF. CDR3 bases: TGTGCCAGCATTTTCACAGCGAACACCGGGGAGCTGTTTTTT.

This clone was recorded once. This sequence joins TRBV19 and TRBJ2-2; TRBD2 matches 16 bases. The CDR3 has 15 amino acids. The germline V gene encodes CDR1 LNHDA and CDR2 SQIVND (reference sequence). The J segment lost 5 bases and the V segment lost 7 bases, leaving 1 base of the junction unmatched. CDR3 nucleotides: TGTGCCAGTAAGGGACTAGCGGGAGGGACCGGGGAGCTGTTTTTT. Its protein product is CASKGLAGGTGELFF.

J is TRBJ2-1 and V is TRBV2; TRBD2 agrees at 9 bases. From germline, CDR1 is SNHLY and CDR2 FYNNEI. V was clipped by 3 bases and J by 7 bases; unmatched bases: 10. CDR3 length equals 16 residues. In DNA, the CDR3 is TGTGCCAGCAGTGACGAAGGCGGGAGGGGAGGGAATGAGCAGTTCTTC. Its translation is CASSDEGGRGGNEQFF.

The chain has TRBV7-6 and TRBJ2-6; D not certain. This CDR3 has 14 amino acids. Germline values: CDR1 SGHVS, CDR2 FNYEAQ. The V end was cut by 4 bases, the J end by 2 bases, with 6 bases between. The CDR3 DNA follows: TGTGCCAGCAGCTCCGCCCCTGGGGCCAACGTCCTGACTTTC. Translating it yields CASSSAPGANVLTF.

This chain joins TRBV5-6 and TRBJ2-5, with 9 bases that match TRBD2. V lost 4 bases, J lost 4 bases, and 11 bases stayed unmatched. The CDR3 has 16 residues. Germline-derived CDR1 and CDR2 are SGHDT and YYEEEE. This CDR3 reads CASSPLAGVRGETQYF. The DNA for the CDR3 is TGTGCCAGCAGCCCGTTAGCGGGAGTGCGAGGAGAGACCCAGTACTTC.

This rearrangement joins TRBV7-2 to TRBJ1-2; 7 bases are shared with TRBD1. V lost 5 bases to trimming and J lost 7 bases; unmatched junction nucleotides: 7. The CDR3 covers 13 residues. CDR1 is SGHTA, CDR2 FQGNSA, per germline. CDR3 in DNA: TGTGCCAGCAGCCCTCACCAGGGGGTTGGCTACACCTTC. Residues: CASSPHQGVGYTF.

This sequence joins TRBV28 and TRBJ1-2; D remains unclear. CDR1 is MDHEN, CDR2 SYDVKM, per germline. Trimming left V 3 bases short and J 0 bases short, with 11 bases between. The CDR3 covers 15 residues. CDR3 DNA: TGTGCCAGCAGTTTCTGGTCAGAGGCTAACTATGGCTACACCTTC. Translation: CASSFWSEANYGYTF.

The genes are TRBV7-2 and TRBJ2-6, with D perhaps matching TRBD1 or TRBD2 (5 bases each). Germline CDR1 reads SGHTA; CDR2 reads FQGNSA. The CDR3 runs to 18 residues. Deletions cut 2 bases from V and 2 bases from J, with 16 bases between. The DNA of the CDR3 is TGTGCCAGCAGCTTACGGCCGCCGGGGCTGGCTGGGGCCAACGTCCTGACTTTC. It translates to CASSLRPPGLAGANVLTF.

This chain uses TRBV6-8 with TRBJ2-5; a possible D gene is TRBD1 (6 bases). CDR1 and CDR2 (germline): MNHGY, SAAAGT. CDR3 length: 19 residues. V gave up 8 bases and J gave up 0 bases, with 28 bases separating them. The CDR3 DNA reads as TGTGCCAGCGGCCCTCTGGGCTGCAGGGGCCTTCAGTACCAAGAGACCCAGTACTTC. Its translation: CASGPLGCRGLQYQETQYF.

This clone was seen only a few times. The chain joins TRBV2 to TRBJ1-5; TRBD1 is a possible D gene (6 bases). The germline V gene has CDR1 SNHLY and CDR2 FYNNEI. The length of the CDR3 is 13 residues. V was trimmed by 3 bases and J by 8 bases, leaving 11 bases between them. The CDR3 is CASSERGAEPQHF. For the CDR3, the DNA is TGTGCCAGCAGTGAGCGGGGGGCTGAGCCCCAGCATTTT.

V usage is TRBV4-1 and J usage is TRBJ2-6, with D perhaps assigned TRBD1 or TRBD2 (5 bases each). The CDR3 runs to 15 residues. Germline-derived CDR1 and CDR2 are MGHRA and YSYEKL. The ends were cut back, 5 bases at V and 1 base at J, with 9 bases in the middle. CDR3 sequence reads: CASSSWGSGANVLTF. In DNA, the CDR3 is TGCGCCAGCAGCTCTTGGGGGTCTGGGGCCAACGTCCTGACTTTC.

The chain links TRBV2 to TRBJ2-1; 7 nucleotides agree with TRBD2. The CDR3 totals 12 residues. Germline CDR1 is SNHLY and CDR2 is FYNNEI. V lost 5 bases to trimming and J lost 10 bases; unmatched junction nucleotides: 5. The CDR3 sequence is CASSRDYSEQFF. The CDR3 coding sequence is TGTGCCAGCAGTCGGGACTATTCAGAGCAGTTCTTC.